This T cell receptor (beta chain) was captured in a study of T-cell reconstitution after alpha-beta-depleted transplantation in children. This CDR3 is 16 amino acids long. V trimming: 6 bases; J trimming: 7 bases; junction bases outside the gene matches: 13. The TCRbeta library was prepared with unique molecular identifiers. MiXCR, run by TCRdb on the PCR reads, gives a single entry per CDR3 protein. In the table there are hundreds of thousands of distinct CDR3 sequences, 16% of which are singletons. This clonotype was counted only a few times. The chain couples TRBV12-3 or TRBV12-4 to TRBJ2-1; the match to TRBD1 covers 9 bases. The source was PBMCs from the stem cell graft donor, collected from the stem cell graft. The sequence derives from a human donor who donated a stem cell graft to a child with acute myeloid leukemia. The CDR3 nucleotides are TGTGCCAGCAGGTCGGGTTCCGGGACAGGGAAGAATGAGCAGTTCTTC. Amino acid sequence: CASRSGSGTGKNEQFF.